Listed below are T cell receptor beta chains from one sample, sequenced in a study of cytomegalovirus exposure and HLA in healthy donors. The data were produced by immunoSEQ multiplex PCR, yet TCRdb's version contains in-frame clones alone and is incomplete. Found here are around 180,000 clones, 75% to 85% of them singletons; the top ten hold around 2.2%. The source material was PBMCs. These receptors all stem from a young woman in good health and CMV-seropositive. Both conserved end residues are part of each CDR3. A D gene is named only where the DNA matches it firmly. Size tells how often a clone was seen (once, few, many) or the class of an expanded clone, and some rows leave it out.

V gene: TRBV6-5
J gene: TRBJ2-3
D gene: TRBD1
clone size: .
CDR3 DNA: TGTGCCAGCAGGCGACAGGGTGGCACAGATACGCAGTATTTT
CDR3 protein: CASRRQGGTDTQYF

V gene: TRBV9
J gene: TRBJ2-5
D gene: .
clone size: .
CDR3 DNA: TGTGCCAGCAGCGTAGGGGGACACTTCCAAGAGACCCAGTACTTC
CDR3 protein: CASSVGGHFQETQYF

V gene: TRBV30
J gene: TRBJ2-5
D gene: .
clone size: .
CDR3 DNA: TGTGCCTGGAATTTGGGGGCTCAAGAGACCCAGTACTTC
CDR3 protein: CAWNLGAQETQYF

V gene: TRBV6-5
J gene: TRBJ1-5
D gene: TRBD1
clone size: once
CDR3 DNA: TGTGCCAGCGGCCCGACAGGGGGCCGGCAGCCCCAGCATTTT
CDR3 protein: CASGPTGGRQPQHF

V gene: TRBV2
J gene: TRBJ1-1
D gene: .
clone size: .
CDR3 DNA: TGTGCCAGCAGTGACCCGCGCACTGAAGCTTTCTTT
CDR3 protein: CASSDPRTEAFF

V gene: TRBV19
J gene: TRBJ1-6
D gene: .
clone size: .
CDR3 DNA: TGTGCCAGTAATCCGGGCTATAATTCACCCCTCCACTTT
CDR3 protein: CASNPGYNSPLHF

V gene: TRBV15
J gene: TRBJ2-3
D gene: .
clone size: .
CDR3 DNA: TGTGCCACCAGCAGAGTGCAGGGATCGGATACGCAGTATTTT
CDR3 protein: CATSRVQGSDTQYF

V gene: TRBV5-1
J gene: TRBJ1-2
D gene: TRBD1
clone size: few
CDR3 DNA: TGCGCCAGCAGCCTAGAGGCCAGGGGGGTGAAGGGCTACACCTTC
CDR3 protein: CASSLEARGVKGYTF

V gene: TRBV7-9
J gene: TRBJ1-1
D gene: .
clone size: .
CDR3 DNA: TGTGCCAGCAGCCATTTTGGGAGTGAAGCTTTCTTT
CDR3 protein: CASSHFGSEAFF

V gene: TRBV6-5
J gene: TRBJ2-7
D gene: TRBD2
clone size: .
CDR3 DNA: TGTGCCAGCAGTTACGGACTAGCTAGCTACGAGCAGTACTTC
CDR3 protein: CASSYGLASYEQYF

V gene: TRBV6-1
J gene: TRBJ1-4
D gene: .
clone size: .
CDR3 DNA: TGTGCCAGCAGCCGCGGGGGGCGCCTTATTGAAAAACTGTTTTTT
CDR3 protein: CASSRGGRLIEKLFF

V gene: TRBV29-1
J gene: TRBJ2-4
D gene: .
clone size: few
CDR3 DNA: TGCAGCGTTGACCTAGATGGAGAGCACATTCAGTACTTC
CDR3 protein: CSVDLDGEHIQYF

V gene: TRBV10-3
J gene: TRBJ1-6
D gene: .
clone size: .
CDR3 DNA: TGTGCCATCAGTGAGTCGCAGGGGTTGAAACCCCTCCACTTT
CDR3 protein: CAISESQGLKPLHF

V gene: TRBV7-3
J gene: TRBJ2-3
D gene: TRBD1
clone size: few
CDR3 DNA: TGTGCCAGCAGCCGGACAGGGAAGGCCACAGATACGCAGTATTTT
CDR3 protein: CASSRTGKATDTQYF

V gene: TRBV6-4
J gene: TRBJ2-1
D gene: .
clone size: .
CDR3 DNA: TGTGCCAGCAGTGACTCTGTGGGGGGCAATGAGCAGTTCTTC
CDR3 protein: CASSDSVGGNEQFF

V gene: TRBV9
J gene: TRBJ1-1
D gene: .
clone size: once
CDR3 DNA: TGTGCCAGCAGCCCCGGGAACATGAACACTGAAGCTTTCTTT
CDR3 protein: CASSPGNMNTEAFF

V gene: TRBV6-1
J gene: TRBJ1-6
D gene: .
clone size: .
CDR3 DNA: TGTGCCAGCAGTGAAGTGGGAGGTTGGTCACCCCTCCACTTT
CDR3 protein: CASSEVGGWSPLHF

V gene: TRBV13
J gene: TRBJ2-5
D gene: TRBD2
clone size: .
CDR3 DNA: TGTGCCAGCACCAAGGGACTAGCGGGGGGAAAGACCCAGTACTTC
CDR3 protein: CASTKGLAGGKTQYF

V gene: TRBV23-1
J gene: TRBJ2-1
D gene: TRBD2
clone size: .
CDR3 DNA: TGCGCCAGCAGTCAATACGCTCTACTCGGCGGGGGGGCAGGCGAGCAGTTCTTC
CDR3 protein: CASSQYALLGGGAGEQFF

V gene: TRBV30
J gene: TRBJ1-3
D gene: .
clone size: .
CDR3 DNA: TGTGCCTGGAGCCCCTCCGTGGCCACCATATATTTT
CDR3 protein: CAWSPSVATIYF

V gene: TRBV6-1
J gene: TRBJ1-1
D gene: .
clone size: few
CDR3 DNA: TGTGCCAGCAGTGGAAATTCGGTCGAAGCTTTCTTT
CDR3 protein: CASSGNSVEAFF

V gene: TRBV7-3
J gene: TRBJ2-3
D gene: TRBD2
clone size: .
CDR3 DNA: TGTGCCAGCAGCGTCCAGACTAGCGGCTACACAGATACGCAGTATTTT
CDR3 protein: CASSVQTSGYTDTQYF

V gene: TRBV7-9
J gene: TRBJ1-4
D gene: .
clone size: few
CDR3 DNA: TGTGCCAGCAGCTGGGAGGGGGTAACTAATGAAAAACTGTTTTTT
CDR3 protein: CASSWEGVTNEKLFF

V gene: TRBV15
J gene: TRBJ1-6
D gene: TRBD1
clone size: .
CDR3 DNA: TGTGCCACCAGCAGGGGACAGGGGACACCCCTCCACTTT
CDR3 protein: CATSRGQGTPLHF

V gene: TRBV6-5
J gene: TRBJ2-2
D gene: TRBD1
clone size: .
CDR3 DNA: TGTGCCAGCAGGGGGGCCAACAGGGGCACCGGGGAGCTGTTTTTT
CDR3 protein: CASRGANRGTGELFF

V gene: TRBV5-1
J gene: TRBJ2-3
D gene: .
clone size: .
CDR3 DNA: TGCGCCAGCAGCCCCCGGACAGATACGCAGTATTTT
CDR3 protein: CASSPRTDTQYF

V gene: TRBV5-1
J gene: TRBJ2-5
D gene: .
clone size: .
CDR3 DNA: TGCGCCAGCAGCCCCCCTGGAGGAGAGACCCAGTACTTC
CDR3 protein: CASSPPGGETQYF

V gene: TRBV7-3
J gene: TRBJ1-3
D gene: .
clone size: .
CDR3 DNA: TGTGCCAGCAGCTTAACGGGAGGCTACTCTGGAAACACCATATATTTT
CDR3 protein: CASSLTGGYSGNTIYF

V gene: TRBV7-9
J gene: TRBJ1-5
D gene: TRBD1
clone size: .
CDR3 DNA: TGTGCCAGCAGCTTTTCAGGGGTGGTGGGACAGGGCTATAATCAGCCCCAGCATTTT
CDR3 protein: CASSFSGVVGQGYNQPQHF

V gene: TRBV9
J gene: TRBJ2-1
D gene: .
clone size: .
CDR3 DNA: TGTGCCAGCGGGAAGGAGGATGAGCAGTTCTTC
CDR3 protein: CASGKEDEQFF

V gene: TRBV29-1
J gene: TRBJ2-1
D gene: TRBD2
clone size: .
CDR3 DNA: TGCAGCGGTCCCAGCGGGGGGGTTCTCAATGAGCAGTTCTTC
CDR3 protein: CSGPSGGVLNEQFF

V gene: TRBV5-5
J gene: TRBJ2-1
D gene: .
clone size: .
CDR3 DNA: TGTGCCAGCAGCTTGGGCCAGTTGGGTCGGGTCAATGAGCAGTTCTTC
CDR3 protein: CASSLGQLGRVNEQFF

V gene: TRBV11-2
J gene: TRBJ2-7
D gene: TRBD2
clone size: .
CDR3 DNA: TGTGCCAGCAGCTTACAGAGCGGGGGGGGTATCTACGAGCAGTACTTC
CDR3 protein: CASSLQSGGGIYEQYF

V gene: TRBV9
J gene: TRBJ1-2
D gene: .
clone size: .
CDR3 DNA: TGTGCCAGCAGCGAGCTATCAAACTATGGCTACACCTTC
CDR3 protein: CASSELSNYGYTF

V gene: TRBV5-4
J gene: TRBJ2-7
D gene: .
clone size: .
CDR3 DNA: TGTGCCAGCAGCTCTCTAGCCCGCGAGCAGTACTTC
CDR3 protein: CASSSLAREQYF

V gene: TRBV7-9
J gene: TRBJ2-5
D gene: TRBD2
clone size: .
CDR3 DNA: TGTGCCAGCAGCTTAGGACTAGCGGGGAACCAAGAGACCCAGTACTTC
CDR3 protein: CASSLGLAGNQETQYF

V gene: TRBV4-1
J gene: TRBJ1-3
D gene: .
clone size: .
CDR3 DNA: TGCGCCAGCAGCCAAGAAGTAGCAGGGGTACATTCTGGAAACACCATATATTTT
CDR3 protein: CASSQEVAGVHSGNTIYF

V gene: TRBV9
J gene: TRBJ2-1
D gene: .
clone size: .
CDR3 DNA: TGTGCCAGCAGCGACCCTCTGGGGAGCTCATCCTACAATGAGCAGTTCTTC
CDR3 protein: CASSDPLGSSSYNEQFF

V gene: TRBV7-5
J gene: TRBJ1-6
D gene: .
clone size: .
CDR3 DNA: TGTGTCAGAAGCCCGGGACAGGGTTGGAGGGAGAATTCACCCCTCCACTTT
CDR3 protein: CVRSPGQGWRENSPLHF